Listed below are T cell receptor beta chains from one sample, sequenced in a study of cytomegalovirus exposure and HLA in healthy donors. The data were produced by immunoSEQ multiplex PCR, yet TCRdb's version contains in-frame clones alone and is incomplete. The table lists about 150,000 clones, around 78% of them singletons. The sample taken for sequencing was PBMCs. The receptors shown here come from a woman aged 50 to 60 in good health and CMV-seropositive. Each CDR3 is given with its conserved first and last residue. D genes are given only for firm matches. Only some rows state a clone size, as once, few, many or a class for expanded clones.

d_gene: TRBD1; v_gene: TRBV6-4; abundance: -; j_gene: TRBJ1-5; CDR3aa: CASSPQTGVSQPQHF; CDR3nt: TGTGCCAGCAGTCCCCAGACAGGGGTTTCTCAGCCCCAGCATTTT
d_gene: -; v_gene: TRBV2; abundance: once; j_gene: TRBJ2-3; CDR3aa: CASSVRGPTDTQYF; CDR3nt: TGTGCCAGCAGTGTCAGGGGACCCACAGATACGCAGTATTTT
d_gene: TRBD1; v_gene: TRBV5-1; abundance: once; j_gene: TRBJ1-2; CDR3aa: CASSMTGRGGYTF; CDR3nt: TGCGCCAGCAGCATGACAGGGCGCGGTGGCTACACCTTC
d_gene: TRBD2; v_gene: TRBV4-3; abundance: -; j_gene: TRBJ2-3; CDR3aa: CASSQDSREGLSDTQYF; CDR3nt: TGCGCCAGCAGCCAAGATTCGCGGGAGGGCCTCTCAGATACGCAGTATTTT
d_gene: -; v_gene: TRBV21-1; abundance: once; j_gene: TRBJ2-7; CDR3aa: CASSKGTGVKYEQYF; CDR3nt: TGTGCCAGCAGCAAAGGGACGGGAGTTAAGTACGAGCAGTACTTC
d_gene: -; v_gene: TRBV7-6; abundance: -; j_gene: TRBJ1-2; CDR3aa: CACQRQAASGYTF; CDR3nt: TGTGCCTGCCAAAGACAGGCGGCTAGTGGCTACACCTTC
d_gene: TRBD1; v_gene: TRBV29-1; abundance: -; j_gene: TRBJ2-7; CDR3aa: CSVVVTGGEQYF; CDR3nt: TGCAGCGTTGTCGTGACAGGGGGAGAGCAGTACTTC
d_gene: TRBD1; v_gene: TRBV28; abundance: -; j_gene: TRBJ1-2; CDR3aa: CASSLTGAGYGYTF; CDR3nt: TGTGCCAGCAGCCTGACAGGGGCTGGCTATGGCTACACCTTC
d_gene: TRBD1; v_gene: TRBV11-2; abundance: once; j_gene: TRBJ1-4; CDR3aa: CASSPPGQINEKLFF; CDR3nt: TGTGCCAGCAGCCCCCCGGGACAGATTAATGAAAAACTGTTTTTT
d_gene: -; v_gene: TRBV7-8; abundance: -; j_gene: TRBJ1-2; CDR3aa: CASSLARTDQRGGYTF; CDR3nt: TGTGCCAGCAGCTTAGCGCGAACAGACCAGCGGGGTGGCTACACCTTC
d_gene: -; v_gene: TRBV10-3; abundance: -; j_gene: TRBJ1-2; CDR3aa: CATQDRQGYGYTF; CDR3nt: TGTGCCACCCAAGACAGGCAGGGCTATGGCTACACCTTC
d_gene: -; v_gene: TRBV18; abundance: -; j_gene: TRBJ2-7; CDR3aa: CASSLDGGYEQYF; CDR3nt: TGTGCCAGCTCACTAGACGGAGGCTACGAGCAGTACTTC
d_gene: TRBD1; v_gene: TRBV27; abundance: -; j_gene: TRBJ1-2; CDR3aa: CASSRQGNGYTF; CDR3nt: TGTGCCAGCAGTAGACAGGGGAATGGCTACACCTTC
d_gene: -; v_gene: TRBV21-1; abundance: -; j_gene: TRBJ2-7; CDR3aa: CASRLAGFSYEQYF; CDR3nt: TGTGCCAGCAGATTAGCGGGGTTCTCCTACGAGCAGTACTTC
d_gene: TRBD1; v_gene: TRBV7-2; abundance: -; j_gene: TRBJ1-1; CDR3aa: CASSLLPTGVEAFF; CDR3nt: TGTGCCAGCAGCTTACTACCAACAGGGGTTGAAGCTTTCTTT
d_gene: -; v_gene: TRBV5-6; abundance: medium-sized; j_gene: TRBJ1-1; CDR3aa: CASSPSHYEAFF; CDR3nt: TGTGCCAGCAGCCCGAGTCATTATGAAGCTTTCTTT
d_gene: -; v_gene: TRBV7-9; abundance: -; j_gene: TRBJ1-1; CDR3aa: CASTGVEPWATEAFF; CDR3nt: TGTGCCAGCACCGGGGTGGAGCCATGGGCCACTGAAGCTTTCTTT
d_gene: -; v_gene: TRBV11-3; abundance: -; j_gene: TRBJ1-5; CDR3aa: CASSLAGQPQHF; CDR3nt: TGTGCCAGCAGTTTAGCGGGTCAGCCCCAGCATTTT
d_gene: -; v_gene: TRBV5-4; abundance: few; j_gene: TRBJ1-2; CDR3aa: CASSFGFQGTLFGYTF; CDR3nt: TGTGCCAGCAGCTTTGGGTTTCAGGGGACCCTTTTCGGCTACACCTTC
d_gene: -; v_gene: TRBV9; abundance: -; j_gene: TRBJ2-3; CDR3aa: CASSVAAWSDTQYF; CDR3nt: TGTGCCAGCAGCGTAGCAGCGTGGAGTGATACGCAGTATTTT
d_gene: -; v_gene: TRBV18; abundance: -; j_gene: TRBJ2-3; CDR3aa: CASSWQDTDTQYF; CDR3nt: TGTGCCAGCTCATGGCAGGACACAGATACGCAGTATTTT
d_gene: -; v_gene: TRBV4-1; abundance: -; j_gene: TRBJ2-1; CDR3aa: CASSYRSYNEQFF; CDR3nt: TGCGCCAGCAGCTATCGCTCCTACAATGAGCAGTTCTTC
d_gene: -; v_gene: TRBV21-1; abundance: -; j_gene: TRBJ1-1; CDR3aa: CASSKVPPDRVVVNTEAFF; CDR3nt: TGTGCCAGCAGCAAAGTCCCTCCGGACAGGGTAGTAGTGAACACTGAAGCTTTCTTT
d_gene: -; v_gene: TRBV9; abundance: -; j_gene: TRBJ2-5; CDR3aa: CASSVGLDETQYF; CDR3nt: TGTGCCAGCAGCGTAGGCCTAGACGAGACCCAGTACTTC
d_gene: -; v_gene: TRBV30; abundance: -; j_gene: TRBJ1-1; CDR3aa: CAWSDHREAFF; CDR3nt: TGTGCCTGGAGTGACCACAGAGAAGCTTTCTTT
d_gene: TRBD1; v_gene: TRBV10-2; abundance: -; j_gene: TRBJ2-3; CDR3aa: CASNIGQGTDTQYF; CDR3nt: TGCGCCAGCAACATAGGACAGGGGACAGATACGCAGTATTTT
d_gene: -; v_gene: TRBV7-9; abundance: -; j_gene: TRBJ2-1; CDR3aa: CASSLLWEDRSYNEQFF; CDR3nt: TGTGCCAGCAGCTTATTGTGGGAGGATAGGTCCTACAATGAGCAGTTCTTC
d_gene: -; v_gene: TRBV5-8; abundance: -; j_gene: TRBJ1-2; CDR3aa: CASSYTASYGYTF; CDR3nt: TGTGCCAGCAGCTACACAGCTTCCTATGGCTACACCTTC
d_gene: TRBD2; v_gene: TRBV4-3; abundance: -; j_gene: TRBJ2-2; CDR3aa: CASSQELGLAGMNTGELFF; CDR3nt: TGCGCCAGCAGCCAAGAGTTAGGACTAGCGGGGATGAACACCGGGGAGCTGTTTTTT
d_gene: -; v_gene: TRBV7-2; abundance: -; j_gene: TRBJ1-4; CDR3aa: CASSLAGTTNEKLFF; CDR3nt: TGTGCCAGCAGCCTGGCGGGTACAACTAATGAAAAACTGTTTTTT
d_gene: TRBD2; v_gene: TRBV4-3; abundance: -; j_gene: TRBJ2-3; CDR3aa: CASSHTSGGGADTQYF; CDR3nt: TGCGCCAGCAGCCATACTAGCGGGGGGGGCGCAGATACGCAGTATTTT
d_gene: TRBD1; v_gene: TRBV5-4; abundance: few; j_gene: TRBJ2-2; CDR3aa: CASRPGTVNTGELFF; CDR3nt: TGTGCCAGCAGGCCCGGGACAGTTAACACCGGGGAGCTGTTTTTT
d_gene: TRBD2; v_gene: TRBV27; abundance: -; j_gene: TRBJ2-2; CDR3aa: CASSSAGGTGELFF; CDR3nt: TGTGCCAGCAGTTCAGCGGGAGGGACCGGGGAGCTGTTTTTT
d_gene: -; v_gene: TRBV27; abundance: once; j_gene: TRBJ2-7; CDR3aa: CASSLRRDIGYEQYF; CDR3nt: TGTGCCAGCAGTTTACGACGGGACATAGGCTACGAGCAGTACTTC
d_gene: TRBD1; v_gene: TRBV7-8; abundance: -; j_gene: TRBJ2-7; CDR3aa: CASSPGTGYEQYF; CDR3nt: TGTGCCAGCAGCCCGGGGACAGGGTACGAGCAGTACTTC
d_gene: -; v_gene: TRBV11-3; abundance: -; j_gene: TRBJ1-2; CDR3aa: CASSLGPPGGYGYTF; CDR3nt: TGTGCCAGCAGTTTAGGGCCTCCGGGAGGCTATGGCTACACCTTC
d_gene: -; v_gene: TRBV9; abundance: few; j_gene: TRBJ2-7; CDR3aa: CASSKAGVSDEQYF; CDR3nt: TGTGCCAGCAGTAAAGCGGGTGTCAGCGACGAGCAGTACTTC
d_gene: TRBD2; v_gene: TRBV6-1; abundance: -; j_gene: TRBJ2-1; CDR3aa: CASSSGIAYNEQFF; CDR3nt: TGTGCCAGCTCTAGCGGGATTGCCTACAATGAGCAGTTCTTC
d_gene: TRBD1; v_gene: TRBV19; abundance: -; j_gene: TRBJ2-6; CDR3aa: CASSIPGQGYSGANVLTF; CDR3nt: TGTGCCAGTAGTATTCCCGGACAGGGGTACTCTGGGGCCAACGTCCTGACTTTC
d_gene: -; v_gene: TRBV5-1; abundance: -; j_gene: TRBJ2-5; CDR3aa: CASSSFQETQYF; CDR3nt: TGCGCCAGCAGCTCGTTCCAAGAGACCCAGTACTTC
d_gene: -; v_gene: TRBV28; abundance: -; j_gene: TRBJ1-1; CDR3aa: CASSSVISEAFF; CDR3nt: TGTGCCAGCAGTTCGGTAATATCTGAAGCTTTCTTT
d_gene: TRBD2; v_gene: TRBV2; abundance: -; j_gene: TRBJ2-1; CDR3aa: CASRVTSGGYNEQFF; CDR3nt: TGTGCCAGCAGAGTCACTAGCGGGGGGTACAATGAGCAGTTCTTC
d_gene: -; v_gene: TRBV9; abundance: -; j_gene: TRBJ2-7; CDR3aa: CASSPRPYYEQYF; CDR3nt: TGTGCCAGCAGCCCCCGTCCCTACTACGAGCAGTACTTC
d_gene: -; v_gene: TRBV15; abundance: -; j_gene: TRBJ2-7; CDR3aa: CATVSRSGEQYF; CDR3nt: TGTGCCACCGTCTCCCGCAGCGGCGAGCAGTACTTC
d_gene: TRBD2; v_gene: TRBV5-1; abundance: -; j_gene: TRBJ2-2; CDR3aa: CASSLGPSGRLRTGELFF; CDR3nt: TGCGCCAGCAGCTTAGGACCTAGCGGGAGGTTGCGCACCGGGGAGCTGTTTTTT
d_gene: -; v_gene: TRBV5-1; abundance: -; j_gene: TRBJ2-3; CDR3aa: CASIPLPSGRSDTQYF; CDR3nt: TGCGCCAGCATCCCCCTTCCCAGCGGGCGGTCGGATACGCAGTATTTT
d_gene: -; v_gene: TRBV11-3; abundance: -; j_gene: TRBJ1-1; CDR3aa: CASQLELTEAFF; CDR3nt: TGTGCCAGCCAACTCGAACTGACTGAAGCTTTCTTT
d_gene: TRBD1; v_gene: TRBV7-9; abundance: -; j_gene: TRBJ2-7; CDR3aa: CASSRDRPYEQYF; CDR3nt: TGTGCCAGCAGCCGGGACAGACCCTACGAGCAGTACTTC
d_gene: -; v_gene: TRBV4-1; abundance: -; j_gene: TRBJ1-1; CDR3aa: CASSQGAGTEAFF; CDR3nt: TGCGCCAGCAGCCAAGGGGCAGGGACTGAAGCTTTCTTT
d_gene: -; v_gene: TRBV4-1; abundance: -; j_gene: TRBJ1-1; CDR3aa: CASSRLGLRNTEAFF; CDR3nt: TGCGCCAGCAGCCGCCTGGGACTTAGGAACACTGAAGCTTTCTTT
d_gene: -; v_gene: TRBV29-1; abundance: once; j_gene: TRBJ1-1; CDR3aa: CSVGSGDTEAFF; CDR3nt: TGCAGCGTTGGGTCGGGGGATACTGAAGCTTTCTTT
d_gene: -; v_gene: TRBV7-3; abundance: -; j_gene: TRBJ1-6; CDR3aa: CASSLGIGDSPLHF; CDR3nt: TGTGCCAGCAGCTTAGGGATAGGGGATTCACCCCTCCACTTT
d_gene: TRBD1; v_gene: TRBV5-1; abundance: -; j_gene: TRBJ1-4; CDR3aa: CASSLVAPGQASGLFF; CDR3nt: TGCGCCAGCAGCTTGGTTGCCCCGGGACAGGCCAGCGGACTGTTTTTT
d_gene: TRBD2; v_gene: TRBV5-1; abundance: -; j_gene: TRBJ2-1; CDR3aa: CASSARLAGGHRSSYNEQFF; CDR3nt: TGCGCCAGCAGCGCCCGACTAGCGGGAGGCCATCGATCGTCCTACAATGAGCAGTTCTTC
d_gene: TRBD1; v_gene: TRBV30; abundance: -; j_gene: TRBJ2-7; CDR3aa: CAWSVTGGRYEQYF; CDR3nt: TGTGCCTGGAGTGTCACAGGGGGCCGGTACGAGCAGTACTTC
d_gene: -; v_gene: TRBV4-3; abundance: -; j_gene: TRBJ2-1; CDR3aa: CASSQEASGLGFYNEQFF; CDR3nt: TGCGCCAGCAGCCAAGAAGCAAGCGGGCTGGGATTCTACAATGAGCAGTTCTTC
d_gene: -; v_gene: TRBV30; abundance: -; j_gene: TRBJ1-1; CDR3aa: CAWNRQGRDTEAFF; CDR3nt: TGTGCCTGGAATAGGCAGGGTAGGGACACTGAAGCTTTCTTT
d_gene: TRBD2; v_gene: TRBV4-2; abundance: -; j_gene: TRBJ2-3; CDR3aa: CASSQARLAGGRTDTQYF; CDR3nt: TGTGCCAGCAGCCAAGCACGTCTCGCGGGAGGGCGGACAGATACGCAGTATTTT
d_gene: TRBD1; v_gene: TRBV27; abundance: -; j_gene: TRBJ1-2; CDR3aa: CASGSTGYGGYTF; CDR3nt: TGTGCCAGCGGGTCGACAGGGTATGGGGGCTACACCTTC